The rows below give T cell receptor beta chains drawn from one sample of a study of blood T cells in healthy people across ages. TCRdb re-called the 5' RACE reads with MiXCR, one entry per CDR3 protein. Here the sample spans over 700,000 distinct CDR3 sequences, less than 70% being singletons. Sample: blood. These receptors all stem from an elderly man in good health. Each CDR3 is given with its conserved first and last residue. Clone sizes are given selectively: once, few, many, or a class where the clone is expanded.

j_call: TRBJ1-5; clone_size: few; v_call: TRBV2; cdr3_aa: CASTQGVDQPQHF
j_call: TRBJ2-1; clone_size: few; v_call: TRBV13; cdr3_aa: CASSSLWGGASGTSSYNEQFF
j_call: TRBJ2-1; clone_size: many; v_call: TRBV6-1; cdr3_aa: CASSVTGGDASYNEQFF
j_call: TRBJ2-5; clone_size: NA; v_call: TRBV20-1; cdr3_aa: CSARDLSGRADQYF
j_call: TRBJ1-1; clone_size: few; v_call: TRBV29-1; cdr3_aa: CSVQTGNTEAFF
j_call: NA; clone_size: NA; v_call: TRBV12-3/TRBV12-4; cdr3_aa: CASSLSVDEQYF
j_call: TRBJ2-1; clone_size: once; v_call: TRBV20-1; cdr3_aa: CSAQGSTDEQFF
j_call: TRBJ1-1; clone_size: once; v_call: TRBV24-1; cdr3_aa: CATSDSDSPEAFF
j_call: TRBJ2-5; clone_size: NA; v_call: TRBV7-9; cdr3_aa: CASRPTPGQGPQETQYF
j_call: TRBJ2-5; clone_size: NA; v_call: TRBV6-6; cdr3_aa: CASRVSTSETQYF
j_call: TRBJ2-7; clone_size: few; v_call: TRBV7-2; cdr3_aa: CASSPRSPYEQYF
j_call: TRBJ1-1; clone_size: NA; v_call: TRBV29-1; cdr3_aa: CSVAFRGVGTEAFF
j_call: TRBJ1-1; clone_size: NA; v_call: TRBV5-1; cdr3_aa: CASSLREQINTEAFF
j_call: TRBJ2-7; clone_size: few; v_call: TRBV5-5; cdr3_aa: CASSLRRGPYEQYF
j_call: TRBJ2-1; clone_size: many; v_call: TRBV5-1; cdr3_aa: CASSLGQGYNEQFF
j_call: TRBJ1-2; clone_size: few; v_call: TRBV20-1; cdr3_aa: CSALGGIYGYTF
j_call: TRBJ2-7; clone_size: NA; v_call: TRBV11-2; cdr3_aa: CASSPSGSVDEQYF
j_call: TRBJ1-4; clone_size: NA; v_call: TRBV3-1; cdr3_aa: CASSQDGAGAVEKLFF
j_call: TRBJ1-2; clone_size: NA; v_call: TRBV14; cdr3_aa: CASSPIVGQSYTF
j_call: TRBJ2-3; clone_size: few; v_call: TRBV20-1; cdr3_aa: CSAREPSGIIADTQYF